A selection of T cell receptor beta chains follows, all from one sample in a study of shared clonotypes between healthy human individuals. Profiled with immunoSEQ multiplex PCR; TCRdb holds only in-frame clones, not every one. In the table there are over a million clones, 95% to 99% of which are singletons. Material: naive CD4+ T cells sorted from blood. These receptor sequences come from a man aged 30 to 45 in good health. Both conserved end residues are part of each CDR3. The D gene is left open where the match is weak.

J | V | D | CDR3 | DNA
TRBJ1-2 | TRBV19 | TRBD1 | CASNRGQDYGYTF | TGTGCCAGTAACCGGGGACAGGACTATGGCTACACCTTC
TRBJ1-3 | TRBV27 | . | CASSPRSVSSGNTIYF | TGTGCCAGCAGTCCCCGGTCCGTAAGCTCTGGAAACACCATATATTTT
TRBJ2-5 | TRBV11-2 | TRBD2 | CASRSLAGQETQYF | TGTGCCAGTCGGAGTCTAGCGGGGCAAGAGACCCAGTACTTC
TRBJ1-5 | TRBV28 | . | CAAGVSQPQHF | TGTGCCGCGGGGGTGAGTCAGCCCCAGCATTTT
TRBJ2-7 | TRBV13 | . | CASSDRQIYEQYF | TGTGCCAGCAGCGATCGACAGATCTACGAGCAGTACTTC
TRBJ2-1 | TRBV7-7 | TRBD2 | CASSLFRGLAGGPSYNEQFF | TGTGCTAGCAGCTTATTCAGGGGACTAGCGGGAGGGCCGTCCTACAATGAGCAGTTCTTC
TRBJ1-2 | TRBV5-4 | . | CASSGGANYGYTF | TGTGCCAGCTCGGGTGGGGCTAACTATGGCTACACCTTC
TRBJ2-7 | TRBV6-5 | TRBD1 | CASSRSRQGSYEQYF | TGTGCCAGCAGCCGCTCCCGACAGGGATCCTACGAGCAGTACTTC
TRBJ1-2 | TRBV29-1 | . | CSVGSPNYGYTF | TGCAGCGTTGGCAGCCCTAACTATGGCTACACCTTC
TRBJ1-1 | TRBV6-5 | . | CASSQPRGVEAFF | TGTGCCAGCAGCCAACCCCGCGGGGTTGAAGCTTTCTTT
TRBJ1-2 | TRBV6-5 | . | CASSYQPGGSYGYTF | TGTGCCAGCAGTTACCAGCCGGGGGGTAGCTATGGCTACACCTTC
TRBJ1-1 | TRBV5-1 | . | CASSSPGGIATEAFF | TGCGCCAGCAGCTCACCGGGGGGCATCGCCACTGAAGCTTTCTTT
TRBJ2-5 | TRBV11-2 | . | CASSLDWGPQETQYF | TGTGCCAGCAGCTTAGACTGGGGGCCGCAAGAGACCCAGTACTTC
TRBJ2-3 | TRBV10-3 | TRBD2 | CAIPCKREGTDTQYF | TGTGCCATCCCCTGCAAGCGGGAGGGCACAGATACGCAGTATTTT
TRBJ2-7 | TRBV5-1 | TRBD1 | CASSYKAGTGAEQYF | TGCGCCAGCAGCTATAAAGCCGGGACAGGGGCCGAGCAGTACTTC
TRBJ2-1 | TRBV9 | TRBD2 | CASSVSGTSGANEQFF | TGTGCCAGCAGCGTTTCCGGGACTAGCGGGGCCAATGAGCAGTTCTTC
TRBJ2-1 | TRBV9 | TRBD2 | CASSVPRASGKLSTDNEQFF | TGTGCCAGCAGCGTCCCCCGGGCTAGCGGAAAGCTATCTACAGACAATGAGCAGTTCTTC
TRBJ2-1 | TRBV5-4 | TRBD1 | CASSLPGRGQGSNEQFF | TGTGCCAGCAGCTTGCCGGGCCGGGGACAGGGAAGTAATGAGCAGTTCTTC
TRBJ2-7 | TRBV29-1 | . | CSVEVGQRKRYEQYF | TGCAGCGTTGAAGTCGGCCAAAGGAAGCGATACGAGCAGTACTTC
TRBJ2-3 | TRBV7-2 | . | CASSFQGGSTDTQYF | TGTGCCAGCAGCTTTCAGGGGGGGAGCACAGATACGCAGTATTTT
TRBJ2-1 | TRBV10-1 | TRBD2 | CASSNSAGEAYNEQFF | TGCGCCAGCAGTAATTCGGCGGGAGAGGCCTACAATGAGCAGTTCTTC
TRBJ1-1 | TRBV27 | . | CASSLGQSMNTEAFF | TGTGCCAGCAGTTTAGGCCAGTCGATGAACACTGAAGCTTTCTTT
TRBJ1-3 | TRBV9 | . | CASSVEHGGNTIYF | TGTGCCAGCAGCGTAGAGCACGGTGGAAACACCATATATTTT
TRBJ2-5 | TRBV28 | TRBD2 | CASSLGGIETQYF | TGTGCCAGCAGTTTGGGGGGGATTGAGACCCAGTACTTC
TRBJ2-1 | TRBV5-1 | TRBD2 | CASSAGLAGAHNEQFF | TGCGCCAGCAGCGCCGGACTAGCGGGAGCTCACAATGAGCAGTTCTTC
TRBJ1-4 | TRBV6-5 | . | CASSSRTGLELFF | TGTGCCAGCAGTTCAAGGACGGGCTTGGAACTGTTTTTT
TRBJ2-1 | TRBV7-2 | . | CASSLFHGQEQFF | TGTGCCAGCAGCTTATTTCACGGTCAGGAGCAGTTCTTC
TRBJ1-5 | TRBV6-6 | . | CATGLQPQHF | TGTGCCACAGGTTTACAGCCCCAGCATTTT
TRBJ2-1 | TRBV10-3 | . | CAMGDGVDSYNEQFF | TGTGCCATGGGAGACGGGGTAGACTCCTACAATGAGCAGTTCTTC
TRBJ1-3 | TRBV7-2 | . | CASSLRRNTIYF | TGTGCCAGCAGCTTGAGGCGAAACACCATATATTTT
TRBJ2-5 | TRBV7-6 | TRBD2 | CASSPLAGAETQYF | TGTGCCAGCAGCCCGCTAGCGGGAGCAGAGACCCAGTACTTC
TRBJ2-1 | TRBV27 | . | CASSYRRADLGSYNEQFF | TGTGCCAGCAGTTATAGGAGGGCCGACTTAGGATCCTACAATGAGCAGTTCTTC
TRBJ2-3 | TRBV5-6 | . | CASSLVGTDTQYF | TGTGCCAGCAGCTTGGTTGGCACAGATACGCAGTATTTT
TRBJ1-5 | TRBV2 | . | CASTGYQPQHF | TGTGCCAGCACTGGGTATCAGCCCCAGCATTTT
TRBJ1-1 | TRBV5-1 | . | CASSYLAAGTEAFF | TGCGCCAGCAGCTACCTTGCAGCGGGGACTGAAGCTTTCTTT
TRBJ2-3 | TRBV5-6 | . | CASSPERGDTQYF | TGTGCCAGCAGCCCGGAGAGGGGAGATACGCAGTATTTT
TRBJ1-3 | TRBV10-2 | . | CASSEPTRDTIYF | TGCGCCAGCAGTGAGCCAACCAGGGACACCATATATTTT
TRBJ1-2 | TRBV28 | TRBD1 | CASSLSGTGYYGYTF | TGTGCCAGCAGTTTATCAGGGACAGGGTACTATGGCTACACCTTC
TRBJ1-2 | TRBV29-1 | . | CSVTRASNGYTF | TGCAGCGTAACAAGGGCGTCAAATGGCTACACCTTC
TRBJ1-1 | TRBV7-9 | . | CASSPSRDGTEAFF | TGTGCCAGCAGTCCCTCCCGGGACGGTACGGAAGCTTTCTTT
TRBJ2-7 | TRBV5-1 | TRBD1 | CASSNKTGAYEQYF | TGCGCCAGCAGCAACAAAACAGGGGCCTACGAGCAGTACTTC
TRBJ2-7 | TRBV4-3 | TRBD1 | CASSQDHPGTDYEQYF | TGCGCCAGCAGCCAAGATCACCCCGGGACAGACTACGAGCAGTACTTC
TRBJ2-7 | TRBV4-2 | TRBD1 | CASSQAQGVSYEQYF | TGTGCCAGCAGCCAGGCCCAGGGGGTCTCCTACGAGCAGTACTTC
TRBJ1-5 | TRBV2 | . | CASSEIRVGQPQHF | TGTGCCAGCAGTGAAATCAGGGTCGGTCAGCCCCAGCATTTT
TRBJ2-3 | TRBV9 | TRBD2 | CASSGLAGGPLGTDTQYF | TGTGCCAGCAGCGGACTAGCGGGAGGGCCACTGGGCACAGATACGCAGTATTTT
TRBJ1-5 | TRBV5-4 | . | CASSLAGGNQPQHF | TGTGCCAGCAGCTTGGCCGGAGGCAATCAGCCCCAGCATTTT
TRBJ2-3 | TRBV11-2 | TRBD2 | CASSLIAGATDTQYF | TGTGCCAGCAGCTTAATAGCGGGAGCCACAGATACGCAGTATTTT
TRBJ2-3 | TRBV25-1 | TRBD2 | CASSPKIPGGRDTQYF | TGTGCCAGCAGCCCCAAAATACCAGGCGGGAGGGACACGCAGTATTTT
TRBJ2-7 | TRBV9 | . | CASSPMGRGGYEQYF | TGTGCCAGCAGCCCAATGGGGCGTGGGGGTTACGAGCAGTACTTC